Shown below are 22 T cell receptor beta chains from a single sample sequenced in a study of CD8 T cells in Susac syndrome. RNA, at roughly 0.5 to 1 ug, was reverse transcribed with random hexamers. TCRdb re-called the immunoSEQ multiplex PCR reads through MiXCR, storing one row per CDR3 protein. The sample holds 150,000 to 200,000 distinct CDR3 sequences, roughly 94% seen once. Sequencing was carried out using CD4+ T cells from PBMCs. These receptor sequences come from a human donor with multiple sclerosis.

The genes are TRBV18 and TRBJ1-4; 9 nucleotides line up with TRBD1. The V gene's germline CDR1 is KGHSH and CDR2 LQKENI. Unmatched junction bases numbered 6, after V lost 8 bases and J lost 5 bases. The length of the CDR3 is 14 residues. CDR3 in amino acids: CASRAGTGNEKLFF. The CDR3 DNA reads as TGTGCCAGCCGAGCCGGGACAGGGAATGAAAAACTGTTTTTT.

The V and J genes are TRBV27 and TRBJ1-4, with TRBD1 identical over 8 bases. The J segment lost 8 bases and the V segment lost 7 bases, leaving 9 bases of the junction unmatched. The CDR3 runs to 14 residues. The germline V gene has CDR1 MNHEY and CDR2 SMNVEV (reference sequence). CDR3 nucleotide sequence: TGTGCCAGCAAACTGACAGGGGCAGGGGAAAAACTGTTTTTT. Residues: CASKLTGAGEKLFF.

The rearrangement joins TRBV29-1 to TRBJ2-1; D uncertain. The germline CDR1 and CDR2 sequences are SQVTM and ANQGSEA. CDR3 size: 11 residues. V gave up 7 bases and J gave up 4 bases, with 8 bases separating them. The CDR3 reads CSGNRYNEQFF. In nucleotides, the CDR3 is TGCAGCGGGAACCGGTACAATGAGCAGTTCTTC.

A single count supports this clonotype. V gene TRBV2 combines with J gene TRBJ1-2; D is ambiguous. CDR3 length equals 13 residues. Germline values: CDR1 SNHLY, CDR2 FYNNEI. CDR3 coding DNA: TGTGCTTCAGCACGCAACGGGGAGACTGGCTACACCTTC. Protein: CASARNGETGYTF.

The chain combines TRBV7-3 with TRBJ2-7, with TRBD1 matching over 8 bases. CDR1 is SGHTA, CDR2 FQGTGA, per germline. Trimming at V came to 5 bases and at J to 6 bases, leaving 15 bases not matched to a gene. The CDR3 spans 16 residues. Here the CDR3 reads CASSPGQGQGAREQYF. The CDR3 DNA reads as TGTGCCAGCAGCCCCGGACAGGGCCAGGGCGCGCGCGAGCAGTACTTC.

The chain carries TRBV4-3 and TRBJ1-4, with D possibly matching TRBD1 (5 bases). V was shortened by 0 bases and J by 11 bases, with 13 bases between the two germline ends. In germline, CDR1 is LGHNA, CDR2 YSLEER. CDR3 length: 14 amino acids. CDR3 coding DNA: TGCGCCAGCAGCCAAGACGGGGGTGGGCAGAAACTGTTTTTT. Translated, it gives CASSQDGGGQKLFF.

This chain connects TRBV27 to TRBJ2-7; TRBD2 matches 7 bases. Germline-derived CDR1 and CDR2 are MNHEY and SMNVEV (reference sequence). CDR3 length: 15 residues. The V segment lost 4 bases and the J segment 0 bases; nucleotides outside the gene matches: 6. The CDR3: CASSSGLGSSYEQYF. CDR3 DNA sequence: TGTGCCAGCAGTTCAGGACTAGGGAGCTCCTACGAGCAGTACTTC.

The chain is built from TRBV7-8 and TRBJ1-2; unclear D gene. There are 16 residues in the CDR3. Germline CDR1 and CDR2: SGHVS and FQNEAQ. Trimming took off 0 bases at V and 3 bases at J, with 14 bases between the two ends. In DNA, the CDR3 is TGTGCCAGCAGCTTAGCGGGGTCTCGGGGTGACTATGGCTACACCTTC. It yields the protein CASSLAGSRGDYGYTF.

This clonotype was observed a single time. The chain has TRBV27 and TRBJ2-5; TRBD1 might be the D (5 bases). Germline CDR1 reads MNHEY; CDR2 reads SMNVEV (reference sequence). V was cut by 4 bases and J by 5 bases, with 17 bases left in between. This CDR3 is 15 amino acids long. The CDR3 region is CASSSERGAAETQYF. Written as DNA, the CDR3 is TGTGCCAGCAGTTCCGAGCGTGGGGCCGCGGAGACCCAGTACTTC.

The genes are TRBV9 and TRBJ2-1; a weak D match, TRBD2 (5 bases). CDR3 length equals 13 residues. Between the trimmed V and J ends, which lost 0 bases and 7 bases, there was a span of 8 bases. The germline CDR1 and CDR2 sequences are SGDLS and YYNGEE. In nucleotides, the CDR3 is TGTGCCAGCAGCGTAGCTCCGGGGAATGAGCAGTTCTTC. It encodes CASSVAPGNEQFF.

The CDR3, as DNA: TGTGCCTGGAGTGATGAAAAACTGTTTTTT. This codes for CAWSDEKLFF. The chain joins TRBV30 to TRBJ1-4; D call uncertain. CDR1 and CDR2 from the germline V gene are GTSNPN and SVGIG (reference sequence). The CDR3 length is 10 residues. Trimming removed 1 base from V and 6 bases from J, with 0 bases in between.

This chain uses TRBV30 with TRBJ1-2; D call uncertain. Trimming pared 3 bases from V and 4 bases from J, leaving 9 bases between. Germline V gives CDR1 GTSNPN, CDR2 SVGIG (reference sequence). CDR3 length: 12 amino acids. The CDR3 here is CAWRGQFYGYTF. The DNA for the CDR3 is TGTGCCTGGAGAGGCCAGTTCTATGGCTACACCTTC.

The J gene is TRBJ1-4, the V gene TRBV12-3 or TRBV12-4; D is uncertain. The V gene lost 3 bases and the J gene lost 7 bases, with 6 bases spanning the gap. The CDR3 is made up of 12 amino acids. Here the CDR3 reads CASSLGSEKLFF. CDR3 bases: TGTGCCAGCAGTTTGGGCAGTGAAAAACTGTTTTTT.

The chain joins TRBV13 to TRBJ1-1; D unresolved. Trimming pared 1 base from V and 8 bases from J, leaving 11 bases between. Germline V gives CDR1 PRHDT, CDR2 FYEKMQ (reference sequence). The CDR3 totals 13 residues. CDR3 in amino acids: CASSLDGPREAFF. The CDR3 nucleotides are TGTGCCAGCAGCTTAGACGGGCCCCGAGAAGCTTTCTTT. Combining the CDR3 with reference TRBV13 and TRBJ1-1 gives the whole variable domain AAGVIQSPRHLIKEKRETATLKCYPIPRHDTVYWYQQGPGQDPQFLISFYEKMQSDKGSIPDRFSAQQFSDYHSELNMSSLELGDSALYFCASSLDGPREAFFGQGTRLTVV.

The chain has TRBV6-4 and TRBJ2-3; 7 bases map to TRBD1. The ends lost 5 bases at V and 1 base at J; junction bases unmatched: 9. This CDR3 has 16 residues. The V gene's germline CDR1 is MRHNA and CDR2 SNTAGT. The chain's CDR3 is CASSRQGVGGTDTQYF. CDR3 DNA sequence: TGTGCCAGCAGTCGACAGGGAGTTGGGGGCACAGATACGCAGTATTTT.

The CDR3 loop reads CAWLLPGWTGELFF. DNA for the CDR3: TGTGCCTGGCTACTACCGGGGTGGACCGGGGAGCTGTTTTTT. The chain combines TRBV30 with TRBJ2-2; possible D gene TRBD2, 5 bases. CDR3 length equals 14 residues. Germline CDR1 is GTSNPN and CDR2 is SVGIG (reference sequence). V lost 5 bases and J 5 bases, leaving 15 bases between the germline ends.

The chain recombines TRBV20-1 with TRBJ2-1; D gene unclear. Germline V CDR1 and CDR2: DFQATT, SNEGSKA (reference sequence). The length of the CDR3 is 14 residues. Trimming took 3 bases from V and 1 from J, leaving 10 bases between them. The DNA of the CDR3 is TGCAGTGCTAGTCCCTCGACATCCTACAATGAGCAGTTCTTC. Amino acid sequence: CSASPSTSYNEQFF.

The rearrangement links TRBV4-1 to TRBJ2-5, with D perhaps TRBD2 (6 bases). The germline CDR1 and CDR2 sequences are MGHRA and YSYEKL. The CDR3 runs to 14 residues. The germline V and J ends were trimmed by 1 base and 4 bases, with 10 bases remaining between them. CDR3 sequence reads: CASSQAGVRETQYF. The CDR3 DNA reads TGCGCCAGCAGCCAAGCGGGAGTTAGAGAGACCCAGTACTTC.

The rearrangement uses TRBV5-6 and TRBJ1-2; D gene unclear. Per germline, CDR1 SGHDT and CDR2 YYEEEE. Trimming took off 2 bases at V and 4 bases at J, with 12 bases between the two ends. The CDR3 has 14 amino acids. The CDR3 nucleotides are TGTGCCAGCAGCTTAGGTCACAAATCCTATGGCTACACCTTC. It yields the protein CASSLGHKSYGYTF.

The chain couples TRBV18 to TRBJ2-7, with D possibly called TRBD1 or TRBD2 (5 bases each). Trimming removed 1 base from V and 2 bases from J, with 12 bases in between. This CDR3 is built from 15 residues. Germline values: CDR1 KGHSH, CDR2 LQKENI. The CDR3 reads CASSPRSGRPYEQYF. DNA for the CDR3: TGTGCCAGCTCACCACGCTCGGGGCGTCCCTACGAGCAGTACTTC.

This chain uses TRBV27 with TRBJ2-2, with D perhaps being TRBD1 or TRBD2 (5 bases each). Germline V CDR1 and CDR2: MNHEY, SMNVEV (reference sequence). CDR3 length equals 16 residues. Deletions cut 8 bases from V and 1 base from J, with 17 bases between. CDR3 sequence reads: CASGLRDHQNTGELFF. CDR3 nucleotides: TGTGCCAGCGGGCTCAGGGACCACCAGAACACCGGGGAGCTGTTTTTT.

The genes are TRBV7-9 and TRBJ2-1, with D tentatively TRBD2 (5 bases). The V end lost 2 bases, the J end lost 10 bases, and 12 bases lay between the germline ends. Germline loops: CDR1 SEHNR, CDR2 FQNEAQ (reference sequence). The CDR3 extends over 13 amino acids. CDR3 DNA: TGTGCCAGCAGCTTATCGGGTAGCGAAGAGCAGTTCTTC. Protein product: CASSLSGSEEQFF.